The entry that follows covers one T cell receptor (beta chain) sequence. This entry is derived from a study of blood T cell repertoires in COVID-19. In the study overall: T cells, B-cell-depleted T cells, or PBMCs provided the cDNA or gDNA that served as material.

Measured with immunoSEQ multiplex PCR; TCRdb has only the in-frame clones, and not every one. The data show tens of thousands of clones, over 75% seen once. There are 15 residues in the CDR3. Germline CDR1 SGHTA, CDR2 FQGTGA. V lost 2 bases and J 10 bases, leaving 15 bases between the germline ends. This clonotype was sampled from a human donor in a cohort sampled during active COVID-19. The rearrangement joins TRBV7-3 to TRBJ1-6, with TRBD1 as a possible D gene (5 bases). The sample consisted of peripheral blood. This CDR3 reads CASSLGQGGNSPLHF. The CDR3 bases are TGTGCCAGCAGCTTAGGGCAGGGAGGCAACTCACCCCTCCACTTT.